Following are 20 T cell receptor beta chains from one sample sequenced in a study of cytomegalovirus exposure and HLA in healthy donors. It was with 60 Vbeta and 13 Jbeta primers that the PCR ran. Data came from immunoSEQ multiplex PCR; TCRdb stores just in-frame clones and leaves some out. Here the sample spans about 270,000 clones, under 80% being singletons. The source material was PBMCs. These receptor sequences come from a female donor in good health and CMV-seronegative.

The genes are TRBV5-4 and TRBJ2-7; 10 nucleotides align to TRBD2. V gave up 2 bases and J gave up 0 bases; unmatched junction bases: 2. CDR3 size: 15 residues. From germline, CDR1 is SGHNT and CDR2 YYREEE (reference sequence). CDR3: CASSLAGGPSYEQYF. CDR3 bases: TGTGCCAGCAGCTTAGCGGGAGGGCCCTCCTACGAGCAGTACTTC.

CDR3 sequence reads: CSGFSGTVNYGYTF. CDR3 DNA sequence: TGCAGCGGATTCTCCGGGACAGTTAACTATGGCTACACCTTC. The chain combines TRBV29-1 with TRBJ1-2, with 7 bases fitting TRBD1. Unmatched junction bases numbered 9, after V lost 7 bases and J lost 1 base. CDR3 length equals 14 residues. Germline V lookup: CDR1 SQVTM, CDR2 ANQGSEA.

The chain uses TRBV11-3 and TRBJ1-1; 7 bases are a match to TRBD1. There are 15 residues in the CDR3. CDR1 SGHNT and CDR2 YENEEA come from the germline V gene. V gave up 0 bases and J gave up 4 bases; unmatched junction bases: 5. CDR3 nucleotides: TGTGCCAGCAGCTTAGACCCCCAGGGGGGCACTGAAGCTTTCTTT. Protein sequence: CASSLDPQGGTEAFF.

The rearrangement links TRBV6-1 to TRBJ2-7; 16 bases map to TRBD2. Germline V gene lookup returns CDR1 MNHNS and CDR2 SASEGT. Trimming removed 2 bases from V and 3 bases from J; junction bases left unmatched: 13. CDR3 length: 20 residues. The CDR3 region is CASSEWGGLAGGPANYEQYF. CDR3 nucleotide sequence: TGTGCCAGCAGTGAATGGGGGGGACTAGCGGGAGGGCCCGCTAACTACGAGCAGTACTTC.

The chain recombines TRBV14 with TRBJ2-3; D gene uncertain. CDR3 length: 14 amino acids. The germline CDR1 and CDR2 sequences are SGHDN and FVKESK. V shed 0 bases and J shed 0 bases, with 4 bases lying between them. Here the CDR3 reads CASSQDGSTDTQYF. CDR3 sequence (DNA): TGTGCCAGCAGCCAAGATGGCAGCACAGATACGCAGTATTTT.

This clone was seen a handful of times. J is TRBJ2-3 and V is TRBV7-2; 7 bases are a match to TRBD2. Germline V CDR1 and CDR2: SGHTA, FQGNSA. After removal of 1 base from V and 1 base from J, the junction contained 2 bases not matched to a gene. This CDR3 has 15 residues. The CDR3 DNA reads as TGTGCCAGCAGCTTAGGACGGGGGGGCACAGATACGCAGTATTTT. This translates into CASSLGRGGTDTQYF.

This clone has a handful of counts. The J gene is TRBJ1-1, the V gene TRBV11-3; 7 nucleotides line up with TRBD1. The J segment lost 6 bases and the V segment lost 2 bases, leaving 6 bases of the junction unmatched. Germline V lookup: CDR1 SGHNT, CDR2 YENEEA. This CDR3 contains 14 residues. In nucleotides, the CDR3 is TGTGCCAGCAGCTTACAGGGGGAAAATGCTGAAGCTTTCTTT. It yields the protein CASSLQGENAEAFF.

This chain uses TRBV13 with TRBJ2-7; D is possibly TRBD1 (5 bases). V was trimmed by 7 bases and J by 6 bases, leaving 19 bases between them. Germline V lookup: CDR1 PRHDT, CDR2 FYEKMQ (reference sequence). The CDR3 contains 14 residues. The CDR3 DNA reads TGTGCCAGCACAGGTTGGCAGGGTCTCGGCGAGCAGTACTTC. It is translated as CASTGWQGLGEQYF.

The chain links TRBV1 to TRBJ2-3; whether TRBD2, the table's D call, matches the DNA was not checked. TRBV1 is a pseudogene. CDR3 size: 16 residues. The CDR3 nucleotides are TGCACCAGCAGCCTCCTTAGCGGGAGGGCGGGAGATACGCAGTATTTT. As protein: CTSSLLSGRAGDTQYF.

The chain employs TRBV18 and TRBJ1-1; D remains ambiguous. CDR1 is KGHSH and CDR2 is LQKENI in the germline V gene. Trimming cost V 2 bases and J 2 bases, with 9 bases left between them. The CDR3 extends over 14 amino acids. CDR3 amino acids: CASSPGGGNTEAFF. The DNA for the CDR3 is TGTGCCAGCTCACCAGGCGGAGGAAACACTGAAGCTTTCTTT.

The sample holds one count of this clone. The chain links TRBV14 to TRBJ2-3; 12 positions match TRBD2. The V gene end was trimmed by 4 bases and the J gene end by 3 bases; junction bases not matched to a gene: 8. Germline V gene lookup returns CDR1 SGHDN and CDR2 FVKESK. This CDR3 is built from 17 residues. CDR3 in amino acids: CASSPPRLAGATDTQYF. CDR3 DNA sequence: TGTGCCAGCAGCCCGCCCCGACTAGCGGGAGCAACAGATACGCAGTATTTT.

The chain couples TRBV6-1 to TRBJ1-2; D not certain. Germline CDR1 and CDR2: MNHNS and SASEGT. Trimming stripped 6 bases from V and 5 bases from J, with 19 bases between. The CDR3 covers 15 residues. In DNA, the CDR3 is TGTGCCAGCAGCCTAACGACCGGGTTTCAATATGGCTACACCTTC. It translates to CASSLTTGFQYGYTF.

The J gene is TRBJ2-5, the V gene TRBV2, with a possible D match to TRBD1 (5 bases). The DNA end lines up better with TRBJ2-7; the J call may be wrong. Germline values: CDR1 SNHLY, CDR2 FYNNEI. This CDR3 comprises 15 residues. The CDR3: CASSPDRGHNYEQYF. CDR3 bases: TGTGCCAGCAGCCCCGACCGTGGACATAACTACGAGCAGTACTTC.

This clone turned up a few times. The chain links TRBV6-5 to TRBJ2-7, with 8 positions matching TRBD1. Germline CDR1 MNHEY, CDR2 SVGAGI. The V gene end was trimmed by 3 bases and the J gene end by 4 bases; junction bases not matched to a gene: 5. The CDR3 is made up of 14 amino acids. The CDR3 spells CASSYNGQGYEQYF. The CDR3 region has the DNA TGTGCCAGCAGTTATAACGGACAGGGTTACGAGCAGTACTTC.

As to this clone: A junction end diverges from the germline sequence, so it may reflect a read error. The chain joins TRBV7-9 to TRBJ2-2; no firm D call. Germline V lookup: CDR1 SEHNR, CDR2 FQNEAQ (reference sequence). The CDR3 consists of 17 residues. The CDR3, as DNA: TGTTCCAGCAGCTTAGTTTCAGGCACCGCGAACACCGGGGAGCTGTTTTTT. Encoded protein: CSSSLVSGTANTGELFF.

This clone was counted a few times. The V and J genes are TRBV18 and TRBJ1-1; possibly TRBD1 for D (5 bases). Trimming stripped 2 bases from V and 9 bases from J, with 10 bases between. The germline CDR1 and CDR2 sequences are KGHSH and LQKENI. The length of the CDR3 is 12 residues. The CDR3 nucleotides are TGTGCCAGCTCACCATCCCAGGGCCAAGCTTTCTTT. Protein sequence: CASSPSQGQAFF.

This clone was recorded a few times. The V and J genes are TRBV18 and TRBJ2-1; 7 bases agree with TRBD1. J gave up 4 bases and V 3 bases, and 9 bases lay outside the gene matches. Germline V gene sequence: CDR1 KGHSH, CDR2 LQKENI. The CDR3 totals 16 residues. This CDR3 reads CASSPPNEGAYNEQFF. For the CDR3, the DNA is TGTGCCAGCTCACCTCCGAACGAGGGGGCTTACAATGAGCAGTTCTTC.

The chain combines TRBV9 with TRBJ1-2, with 7 bases aligning to TRBD1. In germline, CDR1 is SGDLS, CDR2 YYNGEE. V lost 2 bases, J lost 6 bases, and 4 bases stayed unmatched. The CDR3 consists of 13 residues. The CDR3 sequence is CASSVDRANGYTF. CDR3 nucleotide sequence: TGTGCCAGCAGCGTCGACAGGGCTAATGGCTACACCTTC.

The chain couples TRBV11-3 to TRBJ2-7; D remains ambiguous. In germline, CDR1 is SGHNT, CDR2 YENEEA. Between the trimmed V and J ends, which lost 2 bases and 2 bases, there was a span of 4 bases. This CDR3 is built from 12 residues. The CDR3, as DNA: TGTGCCAGCAGCTTAACTACCTACGAGCAGTACTTC. It encodes CASSLTTYEQYF.

In this sample, this clone turned up a few times. This chain uses TRBV27 with TRBJ2-7; 7 bases line up with TRBD1. This CDR3 region has 14 residues. Germline V lookup: CDR1 MNHEY, CDR2 SMNVEV (reference sequence). With V trimmed by 6 bases and J by 1 base, 6 bases remained unmatched. CDR3 DNA: TGTGCCAGCAGACAGGGGACCAAATCCTACGAGCAGTACTTC. It yields the protein CASRQGTKSYEQYF.